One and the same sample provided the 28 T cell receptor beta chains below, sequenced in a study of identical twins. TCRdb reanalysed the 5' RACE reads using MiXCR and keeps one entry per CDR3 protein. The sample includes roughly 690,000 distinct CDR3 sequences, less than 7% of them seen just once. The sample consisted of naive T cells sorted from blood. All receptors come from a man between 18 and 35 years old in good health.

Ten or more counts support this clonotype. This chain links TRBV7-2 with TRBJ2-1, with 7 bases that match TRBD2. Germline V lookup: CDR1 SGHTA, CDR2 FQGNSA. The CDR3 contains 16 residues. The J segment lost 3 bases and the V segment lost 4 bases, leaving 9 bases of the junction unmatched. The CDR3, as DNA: TGTGCCAGCAGCTCGACACACCGGGACTACTACAATGAGCAGTTCTTC. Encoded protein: CASSSTHRDYYNEQFF.

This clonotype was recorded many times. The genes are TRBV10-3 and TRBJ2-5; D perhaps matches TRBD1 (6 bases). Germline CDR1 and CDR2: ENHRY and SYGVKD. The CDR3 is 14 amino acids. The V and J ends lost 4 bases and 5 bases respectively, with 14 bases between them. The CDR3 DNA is TGTGCCATCAGTGGACACGGGACACGGGAGACCCAGTACTTC. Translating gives CAISGHGTRETQYF.

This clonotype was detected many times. This chain's CDR3 is CASRPTSGRALDTQYF. The CDR3 DNA follows: TGTGCCAGCAGACCAACTAGCGGGAGGGCCCTAGATACGCAGTATTTT. The gene calls are TRBV28 and TRBJ2-3, with TRBD2 matching 13 bases. There are 16 residues in the CDR3. Losses at the gene ends were 6 bases for V and 5 bases for J; bases not matched to a gene: 8. In germline, CDR1 is MDHEN, CDR2 SYDVKM.

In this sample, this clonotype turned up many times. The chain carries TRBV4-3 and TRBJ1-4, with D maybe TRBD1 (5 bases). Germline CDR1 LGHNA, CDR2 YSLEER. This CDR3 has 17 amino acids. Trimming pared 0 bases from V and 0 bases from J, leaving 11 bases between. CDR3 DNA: TGCGCCAGCAGCCAAGAACCCCCGGGGGCAACTAATGAAAAACTGTTTTTT. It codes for CASSQEPPGATNEKLFF.

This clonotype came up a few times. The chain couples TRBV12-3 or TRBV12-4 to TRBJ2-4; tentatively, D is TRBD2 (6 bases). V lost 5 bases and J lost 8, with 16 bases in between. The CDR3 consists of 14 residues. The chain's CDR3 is CASSPLTPGDIQYF. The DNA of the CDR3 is TGTGCCAGCAGTCCACTTACACCGGGGGACATTCAGTACTTC.

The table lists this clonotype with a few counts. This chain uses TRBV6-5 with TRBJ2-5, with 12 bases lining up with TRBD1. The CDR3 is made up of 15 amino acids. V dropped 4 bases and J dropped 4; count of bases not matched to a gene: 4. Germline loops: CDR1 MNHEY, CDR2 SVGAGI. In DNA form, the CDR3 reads TGTGCCAGCAGTTTACCGGGACAGGGGGCAGAGACCCAGTACTTC. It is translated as CASSLPGQGAETQYF.

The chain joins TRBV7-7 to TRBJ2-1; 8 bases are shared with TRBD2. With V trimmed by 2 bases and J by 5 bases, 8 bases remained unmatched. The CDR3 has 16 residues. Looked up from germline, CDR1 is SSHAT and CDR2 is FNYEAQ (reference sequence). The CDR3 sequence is CASSLMAGGPNNEQFF. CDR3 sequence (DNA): TGTGCCAGCAGCTTAATGGCGGGAGGCCCAAACAATGAGCAGTTCTTC.

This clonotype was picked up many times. CDR3 loop: CASSPYPYEQYF. The CDR3 DNA reads TGTGCCAGCAGTCCTTACCCCTACGAGCAGTACTTC. V is TRBV27 and J is TRBJ2-7, with D unclear. Trimming cost V 5 bases and J 2 bases, with 7 bases left between them. This CDR3 is 12 amino acids long. CDR1 and CDR2 from the germline V gene are MNHEY and SMNVEV (reference sequence).

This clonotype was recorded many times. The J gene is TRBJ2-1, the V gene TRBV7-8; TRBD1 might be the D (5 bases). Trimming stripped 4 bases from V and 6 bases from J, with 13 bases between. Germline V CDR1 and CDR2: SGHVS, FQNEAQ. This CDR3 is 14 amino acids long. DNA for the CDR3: TGTGCCAGCAGCTCCCGAGACAGCTTCAATGAGCAGTTCTTC. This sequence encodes CASSSRDSFNEQFF.

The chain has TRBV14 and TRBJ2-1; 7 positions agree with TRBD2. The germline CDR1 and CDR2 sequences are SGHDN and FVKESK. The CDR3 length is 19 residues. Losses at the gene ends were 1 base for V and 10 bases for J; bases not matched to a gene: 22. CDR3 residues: CASSQVARFWAGEIHEQFF. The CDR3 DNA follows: TGTGCCAGCAGCCAAGTAGCCCGCTTTTGGGCGGGAGAGATCCACGAGCAGTTCTTC.

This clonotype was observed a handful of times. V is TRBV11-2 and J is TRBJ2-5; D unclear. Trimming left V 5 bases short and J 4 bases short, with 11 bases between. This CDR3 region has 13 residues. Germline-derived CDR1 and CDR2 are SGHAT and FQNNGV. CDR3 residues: CASSVPLGETQYF. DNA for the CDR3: TGTGCCAGCAGCGTACCATTGGGAGAGACCCAGTACTTC.

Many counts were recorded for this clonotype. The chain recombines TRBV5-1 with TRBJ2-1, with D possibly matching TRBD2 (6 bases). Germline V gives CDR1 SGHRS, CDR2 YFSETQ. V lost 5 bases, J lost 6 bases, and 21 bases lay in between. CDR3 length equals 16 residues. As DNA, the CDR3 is TGCGCCAGCAGTCTCTGGGGGGAGCGGGCGAGCAATGAGCAGTTCTTC. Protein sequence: CASSLWGERASNEQFF.

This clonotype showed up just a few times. In DNA form, the CDR3 reads TGTGCCAGCAGCTTTTCAGCGACGGAGTGGGTTCACAATGAGCAGTTCTTC. This codes for CASSFSATEWVHNEQFF. The V call is TRBV11-2, the J call TRBJ2-1; D remains unclear. Germline CDR1 is SGHAT and CDR2 is FQNNGV. Trimming stripped 3 bases from V and 5 bases from J, with 20 bases between. The CDR3 has 17 amino acids.

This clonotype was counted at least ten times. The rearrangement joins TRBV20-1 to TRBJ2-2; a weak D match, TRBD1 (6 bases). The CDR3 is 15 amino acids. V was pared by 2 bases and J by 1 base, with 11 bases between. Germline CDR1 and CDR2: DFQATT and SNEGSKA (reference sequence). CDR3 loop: CSARRLTGNTGELFF. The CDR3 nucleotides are TGCAGTGCTAGACGCCTGACAGGGAACACCGGGGAGCTGTTTTTT.

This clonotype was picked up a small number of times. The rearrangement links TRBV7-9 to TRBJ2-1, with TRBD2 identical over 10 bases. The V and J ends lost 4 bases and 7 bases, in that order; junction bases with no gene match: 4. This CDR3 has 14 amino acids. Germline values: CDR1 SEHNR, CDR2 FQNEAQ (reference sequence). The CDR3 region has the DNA TGTGCCAGCAGCTCTAGCGGGAGTTTAAATGAGCAGTTCTTC. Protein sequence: CASSSSGSLNEQFF.

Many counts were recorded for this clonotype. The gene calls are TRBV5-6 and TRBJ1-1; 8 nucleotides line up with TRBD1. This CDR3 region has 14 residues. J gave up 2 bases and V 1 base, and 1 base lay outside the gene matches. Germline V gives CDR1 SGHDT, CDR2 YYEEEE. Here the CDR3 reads CASSLPGGNTEAFF. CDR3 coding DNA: TGTGCCAGCAGCTTGCCAGGGGGCAACACTGAAGCTTTCTTT.

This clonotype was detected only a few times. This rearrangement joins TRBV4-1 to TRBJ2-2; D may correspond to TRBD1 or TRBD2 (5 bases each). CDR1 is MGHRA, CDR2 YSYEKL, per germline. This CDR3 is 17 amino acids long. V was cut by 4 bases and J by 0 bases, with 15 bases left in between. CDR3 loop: CASSPGGAEPNTGELFF. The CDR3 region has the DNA TGCGCCAGCAGCCCTGGGGGTGCGGAGCCGAACACCGGGGAGCTGTTTTTT.

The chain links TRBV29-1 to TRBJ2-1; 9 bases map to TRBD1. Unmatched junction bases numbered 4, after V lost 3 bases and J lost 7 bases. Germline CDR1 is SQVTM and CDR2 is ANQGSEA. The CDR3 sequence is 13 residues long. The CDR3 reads CSVDRDRANEQFF. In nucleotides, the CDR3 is TGCAGCGTTGACAGGGACAGGGCAAATGAGCAGTTCTTC.

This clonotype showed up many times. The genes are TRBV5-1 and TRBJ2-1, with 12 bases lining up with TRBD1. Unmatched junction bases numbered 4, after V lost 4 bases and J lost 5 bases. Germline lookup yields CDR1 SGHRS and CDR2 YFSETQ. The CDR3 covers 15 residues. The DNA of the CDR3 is TGCGCCAGCAGCATCCGGGACAGGGGGCACAATGAGCAGTTCTTC. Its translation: CASSIRDRGHNEQFF.

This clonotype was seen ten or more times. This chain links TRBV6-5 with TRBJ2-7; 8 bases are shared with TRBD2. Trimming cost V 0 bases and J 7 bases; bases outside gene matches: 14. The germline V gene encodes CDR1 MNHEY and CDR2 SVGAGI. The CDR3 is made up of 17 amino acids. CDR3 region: CASSYSIYGLAEIEQYF. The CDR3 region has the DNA TGTGCCAGCAGTTACTCGATCTATGGACTAGCAGAAATTGAGCAGTACTTC.

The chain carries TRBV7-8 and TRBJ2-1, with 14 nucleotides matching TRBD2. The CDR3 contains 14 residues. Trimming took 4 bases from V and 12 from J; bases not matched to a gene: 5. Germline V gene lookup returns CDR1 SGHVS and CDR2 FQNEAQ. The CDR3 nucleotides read TGTGCCAGCAGCTGGGGACTAGCGGGAGATTTGCAGTTCTTC. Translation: CASSWGLAGDLQFF.

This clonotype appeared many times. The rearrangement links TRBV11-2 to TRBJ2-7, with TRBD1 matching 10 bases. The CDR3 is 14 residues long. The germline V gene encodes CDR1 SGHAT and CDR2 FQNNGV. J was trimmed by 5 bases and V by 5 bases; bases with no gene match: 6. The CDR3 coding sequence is TGTGCCAGCAGCCCAGACAGGGGGCTCAACGAGCAGTACTTC. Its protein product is CASSPDRGLNEQYF.

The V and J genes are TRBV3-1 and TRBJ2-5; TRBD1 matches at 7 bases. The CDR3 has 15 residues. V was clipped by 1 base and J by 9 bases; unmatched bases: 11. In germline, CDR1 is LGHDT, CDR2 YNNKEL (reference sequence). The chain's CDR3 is CASSQGTTGKGAQYF. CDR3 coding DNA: TGTGCCAGCAGCCAAGGAACGACAGGGAAGGGGGCCCAGTACTTC.

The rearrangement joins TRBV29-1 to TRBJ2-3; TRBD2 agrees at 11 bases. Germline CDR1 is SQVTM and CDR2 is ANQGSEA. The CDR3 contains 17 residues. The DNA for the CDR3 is TGCAGAGTTTTCCCACTAGCGGGAGCCCTTGGCACAGATACGCAGTATTTT. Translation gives CRVFPLAGALGTDTQYF.

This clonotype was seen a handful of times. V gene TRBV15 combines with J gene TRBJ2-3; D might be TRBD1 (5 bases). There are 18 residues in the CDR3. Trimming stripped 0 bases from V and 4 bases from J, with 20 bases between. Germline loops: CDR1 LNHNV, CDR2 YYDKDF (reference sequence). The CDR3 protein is CATSREGVRLDTPDTQYF. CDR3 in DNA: TGTGCCACCAGCAGAGAAGGGGTGCGGCTAGACACCCCAGATACGCAGTATTTT.

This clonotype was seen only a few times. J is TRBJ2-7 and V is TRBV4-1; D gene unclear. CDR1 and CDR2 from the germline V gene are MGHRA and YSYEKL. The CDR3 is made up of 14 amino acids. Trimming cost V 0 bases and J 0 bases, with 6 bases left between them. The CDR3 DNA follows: TGCGCCAGCAGCCAAGATAAGGGCTCCTACGAGCAGTACGTC. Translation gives CASSQDKGSYEQYV.

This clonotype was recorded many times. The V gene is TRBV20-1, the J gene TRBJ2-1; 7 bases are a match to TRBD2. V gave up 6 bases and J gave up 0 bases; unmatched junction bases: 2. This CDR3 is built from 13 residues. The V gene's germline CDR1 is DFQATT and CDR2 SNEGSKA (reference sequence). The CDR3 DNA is TGCAGTGCCGCTAGCGGCTCCTACAATGAGCAGTTCTTC. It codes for CSAASGSYNEQFF.

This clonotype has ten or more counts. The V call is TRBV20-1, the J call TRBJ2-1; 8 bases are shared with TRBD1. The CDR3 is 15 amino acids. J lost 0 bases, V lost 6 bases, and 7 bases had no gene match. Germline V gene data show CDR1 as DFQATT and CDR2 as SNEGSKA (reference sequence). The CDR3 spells CSATRQGSSYNEQFF. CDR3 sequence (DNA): TGCAGTGCGACCCGACAGGGGAGCTCCTACAATGAGCAGTTCTTC.